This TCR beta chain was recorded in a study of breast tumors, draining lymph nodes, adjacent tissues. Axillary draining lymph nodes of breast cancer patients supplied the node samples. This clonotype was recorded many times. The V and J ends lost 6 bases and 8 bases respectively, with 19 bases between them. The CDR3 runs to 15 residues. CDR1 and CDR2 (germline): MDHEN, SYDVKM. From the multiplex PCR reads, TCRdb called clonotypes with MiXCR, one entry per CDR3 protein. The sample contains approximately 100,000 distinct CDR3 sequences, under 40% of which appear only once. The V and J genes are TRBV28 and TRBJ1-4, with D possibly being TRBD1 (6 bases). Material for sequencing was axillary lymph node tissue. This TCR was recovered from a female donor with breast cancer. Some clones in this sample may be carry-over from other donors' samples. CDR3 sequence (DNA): TGTGCCAGCAGCTCTGGACAGATAACCAGGGAAAAACTGTTTTTT. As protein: CASSSGQITREKLFF. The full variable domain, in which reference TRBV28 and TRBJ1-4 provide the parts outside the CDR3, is DVKVTQSSRYLVKRTGEKVFLECVQDMDHENMFWYRQDPGLGLRLIYFSYDVKMKEKGDIPEGYSVSREKKERFSLILESASTNQTSMYLCASSSGQITREKLFFGSGTQLSVL.